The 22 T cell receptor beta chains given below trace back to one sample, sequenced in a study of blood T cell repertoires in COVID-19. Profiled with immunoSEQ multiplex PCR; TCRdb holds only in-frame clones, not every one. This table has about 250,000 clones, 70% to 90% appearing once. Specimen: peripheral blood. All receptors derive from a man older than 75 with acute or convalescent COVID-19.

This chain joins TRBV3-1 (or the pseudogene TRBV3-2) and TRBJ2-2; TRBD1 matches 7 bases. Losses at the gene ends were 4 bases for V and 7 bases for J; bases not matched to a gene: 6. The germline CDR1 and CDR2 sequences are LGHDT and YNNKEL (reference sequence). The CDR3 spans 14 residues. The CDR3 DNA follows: TGTGCCAGCAGCCCTCTACAGGGGATCGGGGAGCTGTTTTTT. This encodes CASSPLQGIGELFF.

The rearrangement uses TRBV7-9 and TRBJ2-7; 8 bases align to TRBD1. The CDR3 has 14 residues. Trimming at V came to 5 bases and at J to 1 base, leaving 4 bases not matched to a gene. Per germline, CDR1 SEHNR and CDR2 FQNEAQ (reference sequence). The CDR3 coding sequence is TGTGCCAGCAGCCCGGGACAGGCGTCCTACGAGCAGTACTTC. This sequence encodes CASSPGQASYEQYF.

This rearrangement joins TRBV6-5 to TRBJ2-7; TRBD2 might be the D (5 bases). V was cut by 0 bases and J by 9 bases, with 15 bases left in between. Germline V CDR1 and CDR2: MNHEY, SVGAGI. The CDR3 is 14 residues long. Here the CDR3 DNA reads TGTGCCAGCAGTTACTCGGGAGTCGCTGAGTCGCAGTACTTC. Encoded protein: CASSYSGVAESQYF.

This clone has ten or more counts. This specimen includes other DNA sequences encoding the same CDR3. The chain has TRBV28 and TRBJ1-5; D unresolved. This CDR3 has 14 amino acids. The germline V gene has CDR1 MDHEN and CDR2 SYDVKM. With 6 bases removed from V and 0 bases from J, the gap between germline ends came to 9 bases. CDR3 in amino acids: CASRTEYSNQPQHF. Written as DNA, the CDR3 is TGTGCCAGCAGGACGGAGTATAGCAATCAGCCCCAGCATTTT.

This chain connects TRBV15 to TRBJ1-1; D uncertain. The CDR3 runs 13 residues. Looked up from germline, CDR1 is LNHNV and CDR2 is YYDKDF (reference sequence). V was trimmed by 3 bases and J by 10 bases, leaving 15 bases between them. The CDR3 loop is CATSSNPVRGAFF. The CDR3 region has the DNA TGTGCCACCAGCAGCAACCCGGTCCGAGGAGCTTTCTTT.

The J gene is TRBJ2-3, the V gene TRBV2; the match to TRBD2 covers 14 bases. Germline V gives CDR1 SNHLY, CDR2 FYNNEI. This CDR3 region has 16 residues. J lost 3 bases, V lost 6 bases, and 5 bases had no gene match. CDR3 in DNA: TGTGCCAGCAGCACTGGACTAGCGGGAGGTACAGATACGCAGTATTTT. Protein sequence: CASSTGLAGGTDTQYF.

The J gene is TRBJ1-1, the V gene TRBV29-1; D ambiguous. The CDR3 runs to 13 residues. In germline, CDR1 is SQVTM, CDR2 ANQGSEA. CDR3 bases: TGCTCGTATCACAGCGGTGGGAACACTGAAGCTTTCTTT. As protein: CSYHSGGNTEAFF. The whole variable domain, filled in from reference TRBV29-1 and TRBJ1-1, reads SAVISQKPSRDICQRGTSLTIQCQVDSQVTMMFWYRQQPGQSLTLIATANQGSEATYESGFVIDKFPISRPNLTFSTLTVSNMSPEDSSIYLCSYHSGGNTEAFFGQGTRLTVV.

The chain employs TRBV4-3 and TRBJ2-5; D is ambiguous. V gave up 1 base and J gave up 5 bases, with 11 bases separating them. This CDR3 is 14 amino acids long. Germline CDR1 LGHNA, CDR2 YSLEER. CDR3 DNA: TGCGCCAGCAGCCAAGTGGTAGGAGAGGAGACCCAGTACTTC. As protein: CASSQVVGEETQYF.

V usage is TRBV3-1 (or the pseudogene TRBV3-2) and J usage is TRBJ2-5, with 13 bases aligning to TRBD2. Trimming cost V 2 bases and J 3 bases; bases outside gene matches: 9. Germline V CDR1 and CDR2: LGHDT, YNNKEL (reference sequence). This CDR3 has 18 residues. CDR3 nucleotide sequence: TGTGCCAGCAGCCAACTGACCGGGACTAGCGGGACAAAAGAGACCCAGTACTTC. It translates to CASSQLTGTSGTKETQYF.

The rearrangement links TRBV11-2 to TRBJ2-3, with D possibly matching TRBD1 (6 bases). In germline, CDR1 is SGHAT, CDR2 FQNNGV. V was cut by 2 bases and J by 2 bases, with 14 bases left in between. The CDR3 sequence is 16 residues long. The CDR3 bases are TGTGCCAGCAGCTTAAGGGCAGGGGAAATCACAGATACGCAGTATTTT. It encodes CASSLRAGEITDTQYF.

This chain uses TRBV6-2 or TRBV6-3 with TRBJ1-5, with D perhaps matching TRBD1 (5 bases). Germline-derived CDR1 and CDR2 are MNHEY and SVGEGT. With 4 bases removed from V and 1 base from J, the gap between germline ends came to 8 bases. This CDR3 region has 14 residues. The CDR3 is CASSSSGSNQPQHF. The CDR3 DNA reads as TGTGCCAGCAGTTCTTCAGGGAGCAATCAGCCCCAGCATTTT.

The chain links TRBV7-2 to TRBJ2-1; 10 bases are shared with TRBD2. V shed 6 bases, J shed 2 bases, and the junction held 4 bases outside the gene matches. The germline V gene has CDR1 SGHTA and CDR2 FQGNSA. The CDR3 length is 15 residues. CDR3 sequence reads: CASRTTSGTYNEQFF. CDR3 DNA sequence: TGTGCCAGCAGGACTACTAGCGGGACCTACAATGAGCAGTTCTTC.

Here the CDR3 reads CASSPRGYLMNTEAFF. CDR3 DNA sequence: TGTGCCAGCAGCCCGAGGGGGTACCTCATGAACACTGAAGCTTTCTTT. The chain carries TRBV7-9 and TRBJ1-1, with D maybe TRBD1 (6 bases). Trimming pared 5 bases from V and 0 bases from J, leaving 16 bases between. The CDR3 is made up of 16 amino acids. Germline V CDR1 and CDR2: SEHNR, FQNEAQ (reference sequence).

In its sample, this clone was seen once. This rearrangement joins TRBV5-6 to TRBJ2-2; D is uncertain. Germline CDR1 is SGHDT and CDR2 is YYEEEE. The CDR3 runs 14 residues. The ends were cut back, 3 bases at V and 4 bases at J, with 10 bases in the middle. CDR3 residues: CASSSLRSTGELFF. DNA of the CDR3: TGTGCCAGCAGCTCTCTGCGGAGCACCGGGGAGCTGTTTTTT.

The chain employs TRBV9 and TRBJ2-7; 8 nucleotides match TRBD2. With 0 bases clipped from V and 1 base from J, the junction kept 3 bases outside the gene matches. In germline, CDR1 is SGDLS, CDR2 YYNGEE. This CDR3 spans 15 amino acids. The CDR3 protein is CASSVAAGGSYEQYF. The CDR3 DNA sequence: TGTGCCAGCAGCGTAGCTGCGGGAGGTTCCTACGAGCAGTACTTC.

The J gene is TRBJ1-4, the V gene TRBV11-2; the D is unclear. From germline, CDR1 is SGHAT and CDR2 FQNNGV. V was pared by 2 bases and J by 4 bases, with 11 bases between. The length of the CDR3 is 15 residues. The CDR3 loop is CASSLLGGVNEKLFF. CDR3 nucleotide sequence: TGTGCCAGCAGCTTATTAGGCGGGGTTAATGAAAAACTGTTTTTT. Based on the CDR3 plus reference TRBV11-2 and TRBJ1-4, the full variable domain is EAGVAQSPRYKIIEKRQSVAFWCNPISGHATLYWYQQILGQGPKLLIQFQNNGVVDDSQLPKDRFSAERLKGVDSTLKIQPAKLEDSAVYLCASSLLGGVNEKLFFGSGTQLSVL.

The CDR3 region is CASSRMFPTPTDANTEAFF. Here the CDR3 DNA reads TGCGCCAGCAGCCGAATGTTTCCAACCCCGACAGACGCGAACACTGAAGCTTTCTTT. The chain is built from TRBV4-1 and TRBJ1-1; D is possibly TRBD1 (5 bases). CDR1 MGHRA and CDR2 YSYEKL come from the germline V gene. The CDR3 length is 19 residues. Deletions cut 4 bases from V and 1 base from J, with 25 bases between.

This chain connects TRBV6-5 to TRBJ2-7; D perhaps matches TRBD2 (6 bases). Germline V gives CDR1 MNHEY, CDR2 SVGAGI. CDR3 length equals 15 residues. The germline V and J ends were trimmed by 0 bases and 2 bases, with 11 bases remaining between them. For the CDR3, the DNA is TGTGCCAGCAGTTACTCGGGGGGTTTAGCCTACGAGCAGTACTTC. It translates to CASSYSGGLAYEQYF.

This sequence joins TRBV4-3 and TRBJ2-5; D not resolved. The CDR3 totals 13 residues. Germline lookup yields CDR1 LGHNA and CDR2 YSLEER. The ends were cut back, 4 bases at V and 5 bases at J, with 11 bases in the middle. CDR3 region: CASSPSMAETQYF. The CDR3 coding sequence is TGCGCCAGCAGCCCCTCCATGGCCGAGACCCAGTACTTC.

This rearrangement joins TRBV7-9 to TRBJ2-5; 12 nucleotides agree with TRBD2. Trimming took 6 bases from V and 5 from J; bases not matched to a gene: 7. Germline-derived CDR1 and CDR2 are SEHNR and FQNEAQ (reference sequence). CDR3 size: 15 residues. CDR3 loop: CASSLLAGGLETQYF. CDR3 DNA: TGTGCCAGCAGTTTGCTAGCGGGGGGGCTGGAGACCCAGTACTTC. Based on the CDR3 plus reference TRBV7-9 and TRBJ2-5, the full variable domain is DTGVSQNPRHKITKRGQNVTFRCDPISEHNRLYWYRQTLGQGPEFLTYFQNEAQLEKSRLLSDRFSAERPKGSFSTLEIQRTEQGDSAMYLCASSLLAGGLETQYFGPGTRLLVL.

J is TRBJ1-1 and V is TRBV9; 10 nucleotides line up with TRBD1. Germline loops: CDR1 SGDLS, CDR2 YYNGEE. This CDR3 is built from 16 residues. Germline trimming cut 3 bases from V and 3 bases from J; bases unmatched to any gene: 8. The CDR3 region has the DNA TGTGCCAGCAGCGCTAGAGGGACAGGGGAACACACTGAAGCTTTCTTT. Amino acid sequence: CASSARGTGEHTEAFF.

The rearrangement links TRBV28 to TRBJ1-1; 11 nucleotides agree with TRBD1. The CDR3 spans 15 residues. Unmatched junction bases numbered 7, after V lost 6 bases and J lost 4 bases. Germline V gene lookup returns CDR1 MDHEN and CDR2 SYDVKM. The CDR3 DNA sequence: TGTGCCAGCAGATCCGGACAGGGGGCCGGCACTGAAGCTTTCTTT. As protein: CASRSGQGAGTEAFF.